This T cell receptor (beta chain) originates from a study of monozygotic twins with inflammatory bowel disease. TCRdb processed the 5' RACE reads again and assigns one entry to each CDR3 protein, with no DNA. This sample's table has 110,000 to 150,000 distinct CDR3 sequences. There are 15 residues in the CDR3. Note on this clonotype: Its antigen is as yet unknown.

General study results and limits: Researchers report that IBD patients shared fewer clonotypes with others than healthy twins, especially amid disease activity.

The chain links TRBV12-3 or TRBV12-4 to TRBJ2-2; TCRdb selects TRBD2, and the lack of DNA leaves this call unchecked. The clonotype originates from a human donor with ulcerative colitis or Crohn's disease, or a healthy co-twin of an affected twin (not recorded which). Sequencing input: blood. This CDR3 is CASSQGTRLTGELFF.